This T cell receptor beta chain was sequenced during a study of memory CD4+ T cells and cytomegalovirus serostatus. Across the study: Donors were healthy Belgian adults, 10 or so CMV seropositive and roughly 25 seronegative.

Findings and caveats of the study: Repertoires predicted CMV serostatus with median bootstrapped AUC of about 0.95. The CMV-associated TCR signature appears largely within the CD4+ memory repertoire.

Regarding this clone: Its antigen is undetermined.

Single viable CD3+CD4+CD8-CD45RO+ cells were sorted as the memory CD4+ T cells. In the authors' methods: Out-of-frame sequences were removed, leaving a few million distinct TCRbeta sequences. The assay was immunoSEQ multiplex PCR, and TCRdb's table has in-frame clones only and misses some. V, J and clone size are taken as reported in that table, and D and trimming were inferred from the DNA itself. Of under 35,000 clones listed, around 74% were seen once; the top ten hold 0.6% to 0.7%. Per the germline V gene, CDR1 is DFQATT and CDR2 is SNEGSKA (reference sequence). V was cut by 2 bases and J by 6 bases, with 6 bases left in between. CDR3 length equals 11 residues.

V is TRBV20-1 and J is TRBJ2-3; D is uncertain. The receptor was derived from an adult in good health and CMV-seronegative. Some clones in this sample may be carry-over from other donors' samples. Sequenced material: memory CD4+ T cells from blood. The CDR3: CSARLGDTQYF. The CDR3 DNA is TGCAGTGCTAGATTAGGCGATACGCAGTATTTT.